This TCR beta chain was recovered during a study of OX40 agonist ivuxolimab in advanced cancers. Study-level information: The patients received ivuxolimab by intravenous route every 2 weeks at 0.01 to 10 mg/kg. Patients undergoing dose escalation presented with hepatocellular carcinoma, melanoma, renal cell or head and neck cancer. Study-level results: Expanded clones were, on average, more numerous among CD8+ T cells than CD4+.

Concerning this clone: What it binds is not known.

People who had autoimmune disease history or systemic immunosuppression were excluded. Profiling relied on immunoSEQ multiplex PCR, and the TCRdb table lists in-frame clones only, not all of them. Here the sample spans around 100,000 clones, approximately 87% being singletons. This TCR derives from an adult with an advanced solid tumor such as melanoma, head and neck, liver or kidney cancer. This specimen was CD4+ or CD8+ T cells sorted from blood, taken in a trial of the OX40 agonist ivuxolimab.

CDR3 residues: CASSQPGQGGGYTF. The DNA for the CDR3 is TGTGCCAGCAGCCAACCAGGACAGGGAGGTGGCTACACCTTC. This chain connects TRBV5-4 to TRBJ1-2; 8 nucleotides line up with TRBD1. There are 14 residues in the CDR3. Germline V gene data show CDR1 as SGHNT and CDR2 as YYREEE (reference sequence). Germline trimming cut 4 bases from V and 7 bases from J; bases unmatched to any gene: 9.